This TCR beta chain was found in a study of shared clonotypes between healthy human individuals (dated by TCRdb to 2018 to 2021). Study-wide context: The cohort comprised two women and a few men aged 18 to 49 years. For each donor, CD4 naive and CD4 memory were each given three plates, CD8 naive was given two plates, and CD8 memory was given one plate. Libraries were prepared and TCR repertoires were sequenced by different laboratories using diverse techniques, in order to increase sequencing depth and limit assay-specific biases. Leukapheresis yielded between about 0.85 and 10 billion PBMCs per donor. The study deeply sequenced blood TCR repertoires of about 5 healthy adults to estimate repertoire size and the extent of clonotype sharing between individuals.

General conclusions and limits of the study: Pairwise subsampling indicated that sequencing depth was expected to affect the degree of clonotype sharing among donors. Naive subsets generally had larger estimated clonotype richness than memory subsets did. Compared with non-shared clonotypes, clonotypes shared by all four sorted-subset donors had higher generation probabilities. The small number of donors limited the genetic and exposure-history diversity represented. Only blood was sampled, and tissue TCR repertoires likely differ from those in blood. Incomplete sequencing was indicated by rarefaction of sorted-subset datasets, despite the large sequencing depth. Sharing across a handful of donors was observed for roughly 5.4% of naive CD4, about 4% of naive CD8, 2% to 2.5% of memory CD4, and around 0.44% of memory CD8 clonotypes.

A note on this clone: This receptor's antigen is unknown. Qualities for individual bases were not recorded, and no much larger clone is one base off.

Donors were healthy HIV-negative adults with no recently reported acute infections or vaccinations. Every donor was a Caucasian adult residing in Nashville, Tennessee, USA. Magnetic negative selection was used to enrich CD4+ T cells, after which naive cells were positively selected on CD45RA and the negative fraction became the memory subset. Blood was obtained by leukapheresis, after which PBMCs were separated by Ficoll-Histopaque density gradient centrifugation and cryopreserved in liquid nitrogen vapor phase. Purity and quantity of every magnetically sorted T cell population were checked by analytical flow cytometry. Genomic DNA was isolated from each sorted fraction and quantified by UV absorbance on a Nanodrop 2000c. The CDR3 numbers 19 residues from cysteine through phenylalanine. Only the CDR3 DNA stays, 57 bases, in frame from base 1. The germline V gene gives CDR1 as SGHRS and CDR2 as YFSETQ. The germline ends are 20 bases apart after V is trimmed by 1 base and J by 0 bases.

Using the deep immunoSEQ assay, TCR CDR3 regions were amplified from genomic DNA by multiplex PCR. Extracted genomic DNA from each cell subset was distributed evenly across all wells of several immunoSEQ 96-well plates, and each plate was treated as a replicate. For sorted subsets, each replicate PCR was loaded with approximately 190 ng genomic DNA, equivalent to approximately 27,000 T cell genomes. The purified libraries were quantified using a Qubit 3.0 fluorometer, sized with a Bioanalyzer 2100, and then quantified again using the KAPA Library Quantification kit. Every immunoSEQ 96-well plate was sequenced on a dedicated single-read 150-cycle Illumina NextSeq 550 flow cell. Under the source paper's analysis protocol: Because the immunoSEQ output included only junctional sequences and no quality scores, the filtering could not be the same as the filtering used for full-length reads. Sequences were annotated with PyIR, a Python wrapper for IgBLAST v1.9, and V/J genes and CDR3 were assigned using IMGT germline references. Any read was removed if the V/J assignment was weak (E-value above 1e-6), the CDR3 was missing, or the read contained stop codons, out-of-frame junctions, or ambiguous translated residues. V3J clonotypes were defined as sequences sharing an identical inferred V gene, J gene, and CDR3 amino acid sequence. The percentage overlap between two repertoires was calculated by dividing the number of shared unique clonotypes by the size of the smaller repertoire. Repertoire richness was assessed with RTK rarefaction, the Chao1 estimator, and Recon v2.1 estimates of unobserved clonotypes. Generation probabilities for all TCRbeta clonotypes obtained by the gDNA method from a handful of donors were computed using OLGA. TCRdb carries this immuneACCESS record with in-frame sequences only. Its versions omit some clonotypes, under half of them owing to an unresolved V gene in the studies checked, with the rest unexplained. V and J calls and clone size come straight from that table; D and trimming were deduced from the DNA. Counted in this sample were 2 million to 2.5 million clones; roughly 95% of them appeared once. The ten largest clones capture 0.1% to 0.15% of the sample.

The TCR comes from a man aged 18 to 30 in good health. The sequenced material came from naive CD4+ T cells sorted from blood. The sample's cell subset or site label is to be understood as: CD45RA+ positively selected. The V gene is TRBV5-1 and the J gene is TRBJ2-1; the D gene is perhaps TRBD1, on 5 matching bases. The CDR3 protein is CASSLRGKFAGRSYNEQFF. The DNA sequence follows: TGCGCCAGCAGCTTGAGAGGAAAGTTCGCAGGGCGCTCCTACAATGAGCAGTTCTTC.